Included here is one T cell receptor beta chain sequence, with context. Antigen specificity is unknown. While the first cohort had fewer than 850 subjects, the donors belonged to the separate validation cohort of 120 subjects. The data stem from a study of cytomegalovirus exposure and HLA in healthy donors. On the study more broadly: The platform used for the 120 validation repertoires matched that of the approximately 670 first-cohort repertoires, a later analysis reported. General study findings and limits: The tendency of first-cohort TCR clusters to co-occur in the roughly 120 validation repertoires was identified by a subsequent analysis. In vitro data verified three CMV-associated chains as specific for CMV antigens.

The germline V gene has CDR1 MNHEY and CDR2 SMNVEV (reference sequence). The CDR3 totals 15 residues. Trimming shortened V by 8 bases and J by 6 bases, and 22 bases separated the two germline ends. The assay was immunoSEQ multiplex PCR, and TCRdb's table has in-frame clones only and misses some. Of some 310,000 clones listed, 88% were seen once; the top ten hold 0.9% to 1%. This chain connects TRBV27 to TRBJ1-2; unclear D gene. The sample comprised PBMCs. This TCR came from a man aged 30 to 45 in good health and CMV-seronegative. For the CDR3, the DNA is TGTGCCAGCTCCCGCGGCGGTGGATGGTTTCATGGCTACACCTTC. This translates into CASSRGGGWFHGYTF.